The table lists the clone carrying this T cell receptor (beta chain) with a count of one. Antigen: not known. Assay: immunoSEQ multiplex PCR; the TCRdb copy retains only in-frame clones and omits some. Here the sample spans roughly 2.5 million clones, more than 90% being singletons. Looked up from germline, CDR1 is MNHNY and CDR2 is SVGAGI (reference sequence). With 6 bases clipped from V and 2 bases from J, the junction kept 7 bases outside the gene matches. There are 15 residues in the CDR3. The sample originates from a study of shared clonotypes between healthy human individuals. Study findings and constraints: Non-shared clonotypes had lower generation probabilities than clonotypes shared by all four sorted-subset donors.

A split of CD4+ cells into CD45RA+ naive and CD45RA-negative memory subsets was performed. Sequenced input: naive CD4+ T cells sorted from blood. Subset meaning: CD45RA+ positively selected. The V call is TRBV6-6, the J call TRBJ1-2; 9 bases are a match to TRBD1. The sequence was collected from a man between 18 and 29 years old in good health. The CDR3 loop is CASSPGQGKNYGYTF. CDR3 coding DNA: TGTGCCAGCAGCCCCGGACAGGGGAAGAACTATGGCTACACCTTC.